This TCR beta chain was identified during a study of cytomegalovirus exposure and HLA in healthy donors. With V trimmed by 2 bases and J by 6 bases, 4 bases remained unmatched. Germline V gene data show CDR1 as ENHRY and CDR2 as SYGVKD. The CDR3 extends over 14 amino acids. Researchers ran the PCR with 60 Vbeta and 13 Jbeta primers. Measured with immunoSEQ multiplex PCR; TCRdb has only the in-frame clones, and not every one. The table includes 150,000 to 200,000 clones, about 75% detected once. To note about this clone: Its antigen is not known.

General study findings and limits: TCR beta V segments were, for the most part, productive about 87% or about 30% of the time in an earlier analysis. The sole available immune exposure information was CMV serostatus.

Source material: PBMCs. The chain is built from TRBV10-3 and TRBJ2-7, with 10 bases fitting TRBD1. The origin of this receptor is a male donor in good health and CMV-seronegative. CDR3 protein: CAISEGQGVCEQYF. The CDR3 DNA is TGTGCCATCAGTGAGGGACAGGGGGTCTGCGAGCAGTACTTC.